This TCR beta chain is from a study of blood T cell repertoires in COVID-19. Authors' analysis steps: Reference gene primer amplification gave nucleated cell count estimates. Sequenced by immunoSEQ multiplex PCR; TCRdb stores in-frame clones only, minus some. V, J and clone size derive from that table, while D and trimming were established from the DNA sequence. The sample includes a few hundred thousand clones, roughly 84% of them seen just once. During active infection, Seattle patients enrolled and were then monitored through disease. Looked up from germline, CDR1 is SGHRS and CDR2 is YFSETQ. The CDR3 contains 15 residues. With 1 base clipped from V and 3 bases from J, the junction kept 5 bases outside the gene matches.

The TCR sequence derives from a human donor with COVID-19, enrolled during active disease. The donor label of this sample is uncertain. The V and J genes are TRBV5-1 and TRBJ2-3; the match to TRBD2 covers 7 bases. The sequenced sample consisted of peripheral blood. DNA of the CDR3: TGCGCCAGCAGCTTGTTCGCGGGAGCTACAGATACGCAGTATTTT. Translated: CASSLFAGATDTQYF.